The 20 T cell receptor beta chains below were found in one sample sequenced in a study of OX40 agonist ivuxolimab in advanced cancers. Assay: immunoSEQ multiplex PCR; the TCRdb copy retains only in-frame clones and omits some. The table has tens of thousands of clones, around nine tenths seen once. The material was CD4+ or CD8+ T cells sorted from blood, obtained in a trial of the OX40 agonist ivuxolimab. The receptors shown here come from an adult with an advanced solid tumor such as melanoma, head and neck, liver or kidney cancer.

CDR3 nucleotides: TGCGCCAGCAGCCAAGAGGACAGGGGGCGCGTCTATGGCTACACCTTC. Protein: CASSQEDRGRVYGYTF. V is TRBV4-1 and J is TRBJ1-2, with TRBD1 identical over 11 bases. V gave up 0 bases and J gave up 4 bases; unmatched junction bases: 4. This CDR3 is built from 16 residues. From germline, CDR1 is MGHRA and CDR2 YSYEKL.

This rearrangement joins TRBV19 to TRBJ1-1, with D perhaps matching TRBD1 (5 bases). Per the germline V gene, CDR1 is LNHDA and CDR2 is SQIVND (reference sequence). The V end lost 5 bases, the J end lost 0 bases, and 10 bases lay between the germline ends. The length of the CDR3 is 14 residues. This chain's CDR3 is CASSPRQLNTEAFF. For the CDR3, the DNA is TGTGCCAGTAGTCCCCGACAGCTGAACACTGAAGCTTTCTTT.

The chain uses TRBV6-4 and TRBJ2-1; 8 nucleotides agree with TRBD1. The CDR3 is 15 residues long. V was clipped by 3 bases and J by 4 bases; unmatched bases: 5. Germline CDR1 is MRHNA and CDR2 is SNTAGT. Here the CDR3 reads CASSEGGQGYNEQFF. DNA for the CDR3: TGTGCCAGCAGTGAAGGCGGACAGGGTTACAATGAGCAGTTCTTC.

The chain combines TRBV28 with TRBJ2-4; 9 positions agree with TRBD1. V lost 4 bases, J lost 2 bases, and 6 bases stayed unmatched. Germline CDR1 reads MDHEN; CDR2 reads SYDVKM. This CDR3 contains 16 residues. The CDR3 is CASSSPQGAPKNIQYF. The CDR3 coding sequence is TGTGCCAGCAGTTCACCACAGGGGGCGCCCAAAAACATTCAGTACTTC.

The chain uses TRBV5-1 and TRBJ2-5, with a possible D match to TRBD2 (5 bases). The V gene's germline CDR1 is SGHRS and CDR2 YFSETQ. The CDR3 extends over 14 amino acids. Deletions cut 0 bases from V and 0 bases from J, with 6 bases between. CDR3 bases: TGCGCCAGCAGCTTGGCGGGGTACCAAGAGACCCAGTACTTC. Encoded protein: CASSLAGYQETQYF.

The V gene is TRBV5-1, the J gene TRBJ2-5; TRBD1 aligns across 8 bases. Germline V gives CDR1 SGHRS, CDR2 YFSETQ. The CDR3 is 15 amino acids. V was pared by 0 bases and J by 3 bases, with 4 bases of the junction left unmatched. This CDR3 reads CASSLVRGLEETQYF. Written as DNA, the CDR3 is TGCGCCAGCAGCTTGGTCAGGGGGCTCGAAGAGACCCAGTACTTC. The full variable domain, with the rest looked up from reference TRBV5-1 and TRBJ2-5, is KAGVTQTPRYLIKTRGQQVTLSCSPISGHRSVSWYQQTPGQGLQFLFEYFSETQRNKGNFPGRFSGRQFSNSRSEMNVSTLELGDSALYLCASSLVRGLEETQYFGPGTRLLVL.

In DNA, the CDR3 is TGTGCCAGCAGCCCTGCCTGGCAGGCCTACGAGCAGTACTTC. Protein product: CASSPAWQAYEQYF. V and J are TRBV7-2 and TRBJ2-7; D call uncertain. V lost 5 bases to trimming and J lost 2 bases, with 13 bases between them. Germline V CDR1 and CDR2: SGHTA, FQGNSA. This CDR3 spans 14 amino acids.

This rearrangement joins TRBV28 to TRBJ1-3; D remains unclear. V lost 5 bases to trimming and J lost 4 bases, with 15 bases between them. This CDR3 has 15 amino acids. The germline V gene has CDR1 MDHEN and CDR2 SYDVKM. CDR3 DNA sequence: TGTGCCAGCAGTCAAAAGAACCTCGACGGAAACACCATATATTTT. Its protein is CASSQKNLDGNTIYF.

This chain uses TRBV14 with TRBJ2-7; 9 bases agree with TRBD1. CDR1 and CDR2 (germline): SGHDN, FVKESK. J was trimmed by 5 bases and V by 6 bases; bases with no gene match: 11. This CDR3 has 15 amino acids. The CDR3 region has the DNA TGTGCCAGCAGACCGGCGGGGACAGGGAAGAACGAGCAGTACTTC. The encoded protein is CASRPAGTGKNEQYF.

The CDR3 spells CASSPDRVNTEAFF. CDR3 DNA sequence: TGTGCCAGCAGTCCCGACAGGGTGAACACTGAAGCTTTCTTT. V gene TRBV27 combines with J gene TRBJ1-1, with TRBD1 identical over 7 bases. Germline trimming cut 5 bases from V and 0 bases from J; bases unmatched to any gene: 3. Germline V gene data show CDR1 as MNHEY and CDR2 as SMNVEV (reference sequence). CDR3 length equals 14 residues.

V and J are TRBV29-1 and TRBJ1-2, with TRBD1 as a possible D gene (6 bases). The V gene's germline CDR1 is SQVTM and CDR2 ANQGSEA. The CDR3 has 13 amino acids. Trimming took 4 bases from V and 2 from J, leaving 11 bases between them. The CDR3 loop is CSVGSGENYGYTF. CDR3 sequence (DNA): TGCAGCGTTGGGTCAGGGGAAAACTATGGCTACACCTTC.

The chain combines TRBV4-3 with TRBJ2-1; 7 bases are a match to TRBD2. The V gene end was trimmed by 1 base and the J gene end by 0 bases; junction bases not matched to a gene: 6. The CDR3 runs to 17 residues. Germline loops: CDR1 LGHNA, CDR2 YSLEER. The CDR3 DNA follows: TGCGCCAGCAGCCAAGGGAACCCGGGGGGCTCCTACAATGAGCAGTTCTTC. It is translated as CASSQGNPGGSYNEQFF.

This clone was detected a few times. This chain links TRBV5-5 with TRBJ2-7; D unclear. Trimming took 4 bases from V and 2 from J, leaving 16 bases between them. The CDR3 contains 15 residues. Germline V gives CDR1 SGHKS, CDR2 YYEKEE (reference sequence). The CDR3 nucleotides read TGTGCCAGCAGCCAAGTTTGGACGCCACCCTACGAGCAGTACTTC. This encodes CASSQVWTPPYEQYF.

The chain is built from TRBV30 and TRBJ1-1, with no clear D. Germline V gene sequence: CDR1 GTSNPN, CDR2 SVGIG (reference sequence). The germline V and J ends were trimmed by 0 bases and 3 bases, with 11 bases remaining between them. CDR3 length equals 14 residues. CDR3 in DNA: TGTGCCTGGAGTGTACTACCGGGTTACACTGAAGCTTTCTTT. Translated, it gives CAWSVLPGYTEAFF.

This chain uses TRBV4-1 with TRBJ2-1; 8 bases are shared with TRBD1. V shed 1 base, J shed 2 bases, and the junction held 4 bases outside the gene matches. The germline CDR1 and CDR2 sequences are MGHRA and YSYEKL. The CDR3 is made up of 16 amino acids. CDR3 loop: CASSQVDRATYNEQFF. CDR3 nucleotide sequence: TGCGCCAGCAGCCAAGTGGACAGGGCAACCTACAATGAGCAGTTCTTC.

The V call is TRBV4-3, the J call TRBJ2-1, with D unclear. V gave up 0 bases and J gave up 8 bases, with 11 bases separating them. Germline lookup yields CDR1 LGHNA and CDR2 YSLEER. CDR3 length: 14 amino acids. In DNA, the CDR3 is TGCGCCAGCAGCCAAGATTTCGCGGTTTATGAGCAGTTCTTC. Its translation is CASSQDFAVYEQFF.

This chain connects TRBV5-1 to TRBJ2-5; no reliable D call. V lost 1 base, J lost 4 bases, and 11 bases lay in between. The germline V gene has CDR1 SGHRS and CDR2 YFSETQ. The length of the CDR3 is 14 residues. The CDR3 DNA sequence: TGCGCCAGCAGCTTGAACTTAGTGGGAGAGACCCAGTACTTC. Protein: CASSLNLVGETQYF.

The V and J genes are TRBV7-9 and TRBJ2-7; D perhaps matches TRBD1 (7 bases). The V end was cut by 1 base, the J end by 8 bases, with 15 bases between. Germline lookup yields CDR1 SEHNR and CDR2 FQNEAQ (reference sequence). This CDR3 has 14 amino acids. The CDR3 is CASSLGQGGSKQYF. In DNA form, the CDR3 reads TGTGCCAGCAGCTTAGGACAGGGAGGTTCCAAGCAGTACTTC.

The chain recombines TRBV5-6 with TRBJ2-7, with TRBD2 matching over 8 bases. V lost 2 bases and J lost 5; bases outside the gene matches: 9. The CDR3 loop spans 15 amino acids. Per germline, CDR1 SGHDT and CDR2 YYEEEE. CDR3 sequence: CASSLLAAEGNEQYF. CDR3 sequence (DNA): TGTGCCAGCAGCTTACTAGCGGCTGAGGGTAACGAGCAGTACTTC. The whole variable domain, filled in from reference TRBV5-6 and TRBJ2-7, reads DAGVTQSPTHLIKTRGQQVTLRCSPKSGHDTVSWYQQALGQGPQFIFQYYEEEERQRGNFPDRFSGHQFPNYSSELNVNALLLGDSALYLCASSLLAAEGNEQYFGPGTRLTVT.

V usage is TRBV4-1 and J usage is TRBJ1-4; TRBD1 might be the D (6 bases). The CDR3 is 19 amino acids. V shed 3 bases and J shed 7 bases, with 27 bases lying between them. Germline lookup yields CDR1 MGHRA and CDR2 YSYEKL. The CDR3 spells CASSHTHRVAIEGSEKLFF. CDR3 DNA: TGCGCCAGCAGCCATACGCACAGGGTCGCCATAGAGGGTAGTGAAAAACTGTTTTTT.